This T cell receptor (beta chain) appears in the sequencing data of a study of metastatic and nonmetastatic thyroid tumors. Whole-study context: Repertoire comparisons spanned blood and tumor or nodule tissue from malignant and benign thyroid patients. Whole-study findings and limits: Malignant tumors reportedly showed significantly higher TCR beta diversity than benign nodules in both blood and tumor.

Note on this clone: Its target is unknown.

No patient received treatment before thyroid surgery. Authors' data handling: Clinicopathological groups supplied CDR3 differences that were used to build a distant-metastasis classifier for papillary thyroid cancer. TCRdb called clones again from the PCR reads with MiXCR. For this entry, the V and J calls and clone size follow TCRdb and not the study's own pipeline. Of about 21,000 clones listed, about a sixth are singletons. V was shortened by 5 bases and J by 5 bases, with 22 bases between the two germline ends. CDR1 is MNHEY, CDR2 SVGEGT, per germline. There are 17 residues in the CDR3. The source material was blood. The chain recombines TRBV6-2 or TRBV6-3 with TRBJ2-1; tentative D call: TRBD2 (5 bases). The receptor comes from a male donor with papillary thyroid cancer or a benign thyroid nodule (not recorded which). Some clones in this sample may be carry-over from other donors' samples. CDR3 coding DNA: TGTGCCAGCAGTACTCTAGAGGGAGTATACCCTCACAATGAGCAGTTCTTC. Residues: CASSTLEGVYPHNEQFF.